Reported below is one TCR beta chain. As yet, its antigen is unknown. Sequencing was performed with immunoSEQ multiplex PCR; in TCRdb, only in-frame clones are kept and a portion is missing. Found here are 65,000 to 95,000 clones, approximately 92% of them singletons; the top ten hold about 0.2%. This sample was included in a study of OX40 agonist ivuxolimab in advanced cancers. Across the study: Those enrolled were 70% to 85% male, with a mean age of 60 years and ages from roughly 20 to 90. General observations from the study: Dosing at 0.1 to 3.0 mg/kg was accompanied by clonal expansion of CD4+ and CD8+ blood T cells by week 6. Averaging showed that CD8+ T cells had more expanded clones than CD4+ did.

Material: CD4+ or CD8+ T cells sorted from blood, obtained in a trial of the OX40 agonist ivuxolimab. This clonotype was obtained from an adult with an advanced solid tumor such as melanoma, head and neck, liver or kidney cancer.

The CDR3, as DNA: TGTGCCACTGTAGGTAACACTGAAGCTTTCTTT. It encodes CATVGNTEAFF. The J gene is TRBJ1-1, the V gene TRBV28; D remains ambiguous. The V gene lost 10 bases and the J gene lost 2 bases, with 8 bases spanning the gap. The CDR3 covers 11 residues. Germline CDR1 reads MDHEN; CDR2 reads SYDVKM.